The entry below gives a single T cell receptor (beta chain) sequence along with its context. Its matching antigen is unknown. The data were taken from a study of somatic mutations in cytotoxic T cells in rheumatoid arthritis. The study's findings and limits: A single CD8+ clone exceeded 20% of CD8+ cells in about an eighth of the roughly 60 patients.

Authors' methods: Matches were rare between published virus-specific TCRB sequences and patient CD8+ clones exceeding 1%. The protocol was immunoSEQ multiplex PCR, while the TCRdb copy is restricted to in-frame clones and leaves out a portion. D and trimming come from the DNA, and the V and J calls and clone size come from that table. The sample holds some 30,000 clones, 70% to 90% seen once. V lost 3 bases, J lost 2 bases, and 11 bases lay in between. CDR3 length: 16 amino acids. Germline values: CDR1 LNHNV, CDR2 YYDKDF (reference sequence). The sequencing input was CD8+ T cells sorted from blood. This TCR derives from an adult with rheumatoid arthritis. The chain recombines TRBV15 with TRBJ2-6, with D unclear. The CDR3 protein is CATSSPLSPGANVLTF. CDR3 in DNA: TGTGCCACCAGCAGTCCTCTTTCCCCTGGGGCCAACGTCCTGACTTTC. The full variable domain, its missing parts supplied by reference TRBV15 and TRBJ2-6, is DAMVIQNPRYQVTQFGKPVTLSCSQTLNHNVMYWYQQKSSQAPKLLFHYYDKDFNNEADTPDNFQSRRPNTSFCFLDIRSPGLGDTAMYLCATSSPLSPGANVLTFGAGSRLTVL.